What follows is one T cell receptor beta chain and its context. The antigen is undetermined. V gave up 4 bases and J gave up 12 bases; unmatched junction bases: 14. Germline V gene lookup returns CDR1 LGHDT and CDR2 YNNKEL (reference sequence). The CDR3 contains 15 residues. This sample was included in a study of T-cell reconstitution after alpha-beta-depleted transplantation in children. The TCRbeta library was prepared with unique molecular identifiers. Each CDR3 protein is one row after TCRdb ran MiXCR on the PCR reads. The sample has approximately 210,000 distinct CDR3 sequences, roughly 15% seen once. Points from the study as a whole: Reports say that about two months after transplant, the alpha-beta T cells came out of several hundred graft clones that had expanded.

Specimen: PBMCs, mostly from graft donor cells, collected 360 days after TCRalphabeta/CD19-depleted stem cell transplant. The receptor comes from a male patient between 2 and 15 years old who had a stem cell transplant for acute lymphoblastic leukemia, so the T cells may come from the graft donor. The chain joins TRBV3-1 to TRBJ2-1, with 8 bases that match TRBD1. This CDR3 is CASSPGDRIPQGQFF. In nucleotides, the CDR3 is TGTGCCAGCAGCCCAGGGGACAGGATCCCTCAGGGGCAGTTCTTC.